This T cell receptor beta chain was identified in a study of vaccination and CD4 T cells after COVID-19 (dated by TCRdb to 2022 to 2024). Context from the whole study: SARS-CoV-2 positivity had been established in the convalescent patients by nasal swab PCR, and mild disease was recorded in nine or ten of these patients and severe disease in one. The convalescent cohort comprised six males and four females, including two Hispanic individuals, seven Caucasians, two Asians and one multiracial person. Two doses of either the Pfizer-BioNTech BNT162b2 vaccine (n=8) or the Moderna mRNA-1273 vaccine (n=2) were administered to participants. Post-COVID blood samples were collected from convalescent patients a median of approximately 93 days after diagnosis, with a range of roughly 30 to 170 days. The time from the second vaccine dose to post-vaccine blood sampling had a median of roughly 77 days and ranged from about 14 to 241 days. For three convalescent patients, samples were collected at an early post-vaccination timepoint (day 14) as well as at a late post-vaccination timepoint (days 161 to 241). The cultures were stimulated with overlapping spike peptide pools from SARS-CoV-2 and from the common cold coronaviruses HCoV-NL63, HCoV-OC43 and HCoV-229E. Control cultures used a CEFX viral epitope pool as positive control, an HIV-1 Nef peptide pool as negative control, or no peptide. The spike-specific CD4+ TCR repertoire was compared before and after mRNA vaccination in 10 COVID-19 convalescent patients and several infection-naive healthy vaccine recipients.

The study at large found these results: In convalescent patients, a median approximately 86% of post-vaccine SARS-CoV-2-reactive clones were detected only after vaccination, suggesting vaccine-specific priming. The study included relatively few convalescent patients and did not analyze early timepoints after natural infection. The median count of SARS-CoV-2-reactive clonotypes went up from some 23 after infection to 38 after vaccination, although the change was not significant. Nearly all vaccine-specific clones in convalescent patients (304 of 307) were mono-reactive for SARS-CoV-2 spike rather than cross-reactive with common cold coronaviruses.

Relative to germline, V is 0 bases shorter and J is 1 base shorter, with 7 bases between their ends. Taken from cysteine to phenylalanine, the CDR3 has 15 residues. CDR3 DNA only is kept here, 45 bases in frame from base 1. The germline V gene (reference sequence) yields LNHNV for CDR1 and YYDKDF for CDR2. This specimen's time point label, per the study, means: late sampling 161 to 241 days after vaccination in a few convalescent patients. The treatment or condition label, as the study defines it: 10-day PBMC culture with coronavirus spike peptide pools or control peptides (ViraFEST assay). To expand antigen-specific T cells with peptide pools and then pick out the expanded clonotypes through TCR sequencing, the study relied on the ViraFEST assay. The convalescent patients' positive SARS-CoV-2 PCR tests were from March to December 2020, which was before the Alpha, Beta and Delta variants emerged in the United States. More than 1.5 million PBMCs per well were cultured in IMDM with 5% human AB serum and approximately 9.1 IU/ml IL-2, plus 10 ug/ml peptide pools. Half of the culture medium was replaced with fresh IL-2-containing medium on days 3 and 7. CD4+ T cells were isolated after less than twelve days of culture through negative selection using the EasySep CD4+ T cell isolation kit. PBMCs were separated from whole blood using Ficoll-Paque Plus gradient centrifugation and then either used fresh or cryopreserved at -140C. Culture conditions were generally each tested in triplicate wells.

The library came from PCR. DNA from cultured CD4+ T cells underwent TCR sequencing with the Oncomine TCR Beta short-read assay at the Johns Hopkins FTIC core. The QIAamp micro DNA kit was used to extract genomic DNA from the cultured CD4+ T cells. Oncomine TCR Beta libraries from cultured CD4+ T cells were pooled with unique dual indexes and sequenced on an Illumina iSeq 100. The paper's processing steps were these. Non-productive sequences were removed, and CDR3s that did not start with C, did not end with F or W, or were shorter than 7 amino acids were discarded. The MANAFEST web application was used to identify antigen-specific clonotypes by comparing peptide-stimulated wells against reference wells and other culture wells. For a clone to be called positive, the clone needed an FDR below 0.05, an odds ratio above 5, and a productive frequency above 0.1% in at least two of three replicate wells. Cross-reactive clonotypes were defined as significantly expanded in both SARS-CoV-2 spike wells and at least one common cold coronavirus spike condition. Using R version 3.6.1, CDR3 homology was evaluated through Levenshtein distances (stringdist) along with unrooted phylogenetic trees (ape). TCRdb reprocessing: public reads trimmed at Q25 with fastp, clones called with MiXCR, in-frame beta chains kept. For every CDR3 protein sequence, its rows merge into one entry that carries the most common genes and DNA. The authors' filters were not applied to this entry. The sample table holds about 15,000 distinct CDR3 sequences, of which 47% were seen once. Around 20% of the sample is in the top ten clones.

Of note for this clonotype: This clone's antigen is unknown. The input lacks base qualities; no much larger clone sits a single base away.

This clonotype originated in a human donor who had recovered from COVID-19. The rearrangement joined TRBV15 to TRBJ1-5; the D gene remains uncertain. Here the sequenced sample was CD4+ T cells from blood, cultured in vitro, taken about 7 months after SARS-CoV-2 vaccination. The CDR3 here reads CATSRDLGSNQPQHF. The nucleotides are TGTGCCACCAGCAGAGATTTAGGGAGCAATCAGCCCCAGCATTTT.